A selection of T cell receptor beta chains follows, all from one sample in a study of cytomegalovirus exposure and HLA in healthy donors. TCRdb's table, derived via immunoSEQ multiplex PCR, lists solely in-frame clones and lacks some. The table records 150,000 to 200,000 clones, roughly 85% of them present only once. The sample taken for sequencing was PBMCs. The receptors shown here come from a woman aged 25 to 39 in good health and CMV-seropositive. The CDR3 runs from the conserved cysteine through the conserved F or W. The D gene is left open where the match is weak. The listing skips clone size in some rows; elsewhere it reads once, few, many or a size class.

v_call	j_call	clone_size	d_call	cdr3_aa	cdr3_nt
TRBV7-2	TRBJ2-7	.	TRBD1	CASSLEGQGLYEQYF	TGTGCCAGCAGCTTAGAGGGACAGGGCCTCTACGAGCAGTACTTC
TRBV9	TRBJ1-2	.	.	CASSVAPGWGFYGYTF	TGTGCCAGCAGCGTAGCTCCAGGGTGGGGTTTCTATGGCTACACCTTT
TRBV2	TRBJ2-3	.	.	CASTWDTGTDTQYF	TGTGCCAGCACTTGGGACACCGGCACAGATACGCAGTATTTT
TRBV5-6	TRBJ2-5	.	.	CASSLGQGETQYF	TGTGCCAGCAGCTTGGGCCAGGGGGAGACCCAGTACTTC
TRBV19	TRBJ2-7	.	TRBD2	CASSSSGGTYEQYF	TGTGCCAGTAGTAGTAGCGGGGGAACCTACGAGCAGTACTTC
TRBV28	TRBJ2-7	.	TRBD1	CASSLHQGSIKGGGLYEQYF	TGTGCCAGCAGTTTACACCAAGGCTCCATTAAAGGGGGCGGTCTCTACGAGCAGTACTTC
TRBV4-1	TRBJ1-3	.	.	CASSQEATSGNTIYF	TGCGCCAGCAGCCAAGAGGCAACCTCTGGAAACACCATATATTTT
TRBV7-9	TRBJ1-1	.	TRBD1	CASSLEDRGRRYTEAFF	TGTGCCAGCAGCTTAGAGGACAGGGGGCGAAGGTACACTGAAGCTTTCTTT
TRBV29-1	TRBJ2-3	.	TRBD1	CSVEVGGTGHF	TGCAGCGTTGAGGTTGGGGGGACAGGGCATTTT
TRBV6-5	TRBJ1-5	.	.	CASSYSRVGQPQHF	TGTGCCAGCAGTTACTCACGCGTTGGTCAGCCCCAGCATTTT
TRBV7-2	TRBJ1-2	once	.	CASSPGTNLNYGYTF	TGTGCCAGCAGCCCCGGGACAAATCTTAACTATGGCTACACCTTC
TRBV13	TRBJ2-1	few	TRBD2	CASSLAPTGTSGRVSYNEQFF	TGTGCCAGCAGCTTAGCCCCCACCGGGACTAGCGGGAGGGTTTCCTACAATGAGCAGTTCTTC
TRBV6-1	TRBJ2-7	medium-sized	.	CASSEGIARSSEQYF	TGTGCCAGCAGTGAAGGCATAGCGAGGAGTAGCGAGCAGTACTTC
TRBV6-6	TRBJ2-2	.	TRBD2	CASRSWTSGDTGELFF	TGTGCCAGCAGATCTTGGACTAGCGGGGACACCGGGGAGCTGTTTTTT
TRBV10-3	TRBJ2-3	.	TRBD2	CAISESGVTSADTQYF	TGTGCCATCAGTGAGTCGGGTGTGACTAGCGCAGATACGCAGTATTTT
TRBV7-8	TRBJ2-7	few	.	CASSPGGMVYEQYF	TGTGCCAGCAGCCCCGGGGGTATGGTATACGAGCAGTACTTC
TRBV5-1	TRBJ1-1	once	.	CASSPPDRTNTEAFF	TGCGCCAGCAGCCCCCCCGACAGGACGAACACTGAAGCTTTCTTT
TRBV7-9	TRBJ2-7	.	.	CASSPSYPTYEQYF	TGTGCCAGCAGCCCCTCCTATCCCACCTACGAGCAGTACTTC
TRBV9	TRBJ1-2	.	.	CASSVGETEVYGYTF	TGTGCCAGCAGCGTAGGCGAGACGGAGGTCTATGGCTACACCTTC
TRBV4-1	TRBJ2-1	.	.	CASSRSGTLSYNEQFF	TGCGCCAGCAGCCGGTCCGGGACTCTCTCCTACAATGAGCAGTTCTTC
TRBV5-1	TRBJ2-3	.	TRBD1	CASSITDRGLDTQYF	TGCGCCAGCAGCATAACCGACAGGGGGCTCGATACGCAGTATTTT
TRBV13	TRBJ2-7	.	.	CASSLAGSSYEQYF	TGTGCCAGCAGCTTAGCCGGGTCCTCCTACGAGCAGTACTTC
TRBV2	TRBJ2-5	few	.	CASSVGEYQETQYF	TGTGCCAGCAGTGTTGGGGAGTACCAAGAGACCCAGTACTTC
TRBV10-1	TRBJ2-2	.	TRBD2	CASSATGRRTGELFF	TGCGCCAGCAGTGCAACCGGGAGGAGGACCGGGGAGCTGTTTTTT
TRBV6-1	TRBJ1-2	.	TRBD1	CASSEGTGGRGYTF	TGTGCCAGCAGTGAGGGCACAGGGGGACGCGGCTACACCTTC
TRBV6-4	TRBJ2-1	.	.	CASSRGNEQFF	TGTGCCAGCTCTCGGGGTAATGAGCAGTTCTTC
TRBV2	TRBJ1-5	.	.	CASSETGPQHF	TGTGCCAGCAGTGAAACCGGGCCCCAGCATTTT
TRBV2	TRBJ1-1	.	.	CASSGDGASTEAFF	TGTGCCAGCAGTGGGGATGGGGCCTCCACTGAAGCTTTCTTT
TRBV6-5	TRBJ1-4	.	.	CASSYGTREKLFF	TGTGCCAGCAGTTACGGGACTCGGGAAAAACTGTTTTTT
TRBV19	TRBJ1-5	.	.	CASSYLAGVGNQPQHF	TGTGCCAGTAGTTATCTCGCAGGGGTAGGCAATCAGCCCCAGCATTTT
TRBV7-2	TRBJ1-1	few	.	CASSLGGAALNTEAFF	TGTGCCAGCAGCTTAGGCGGGGCAGCATTGAACACTGAAGCTTTCTTT
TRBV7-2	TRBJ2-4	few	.	CASSLDGTLAKNIQYF	TGTGCCAGCAGCTTAGACGGTACGCTAGCCAAAAACATTCAGTACTTC
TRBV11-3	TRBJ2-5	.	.	CASSPGGTQYF	TGTGCCAGCAGTCCCGGGGGGACCCAGTACTTC
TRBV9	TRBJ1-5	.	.	CASSAGGSADQPQHF	TGTGCCAGCAGCGCGGGGGGGTCGGCGGATCAGCCCCAGCATTTT
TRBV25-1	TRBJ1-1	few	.	CASSAGWNTEAFF	TGTGCCAGCAGTGCGGGGTGGAACACTGAAGCTTTCTTT
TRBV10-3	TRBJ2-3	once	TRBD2	CAISESSGRADTQYF	TGTGCCATCAGTGAATCCAGCGGGAGGGCAGATACGCAGTATTTT
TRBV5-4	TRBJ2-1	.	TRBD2	CASSTSGSSYNEQFF	TGTGCCAGCAGCACTAGCGGGAGCTCCTACAATGAGCAGTTCTTC
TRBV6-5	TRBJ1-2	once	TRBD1	CASSGGRQGIGYTF	TGTGCCAGCAGCGGGGGTAGACAGGGGATTGGCTACACCTTC
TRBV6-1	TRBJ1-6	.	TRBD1	CASSGGQWNNSPLHF	TGTGCCAGCAGTGGGGGACAGTGGAATAATTCACCCCTCCACTTT
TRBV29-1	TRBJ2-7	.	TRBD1	CSVDLGGQGAHEQYF	TGCAGCGTTGATCTAGGGGGACAGGGGGCCCACGAGCAGTACTTC
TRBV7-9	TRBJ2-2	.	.	CASSLVALNTGELFF	TGTGCCAGCAGCTTAGTAGCGCTGAACACCGGGGAGCTGTTTTTT
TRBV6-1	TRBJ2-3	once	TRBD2	CASQIAGGWTDTQYF	TGTGCCAGTCAGATAGCGGGGGGGTGGACAGATACGCAGTATTTT
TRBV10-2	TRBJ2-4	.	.	CASKDGLAKNIQYF	TGCGCCAGTAAGGACGGACTAGCCAAAAACATTCAGTACTTC
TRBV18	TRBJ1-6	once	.	CASSLAGGRRSYNSPLHF	TGTGCCAGCTCACTTGCGGGGGGGCGCAGGTCCTATAATTCACCCCTCCACTTT
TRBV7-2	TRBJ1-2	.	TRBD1	CASSLSGQGRGYTF	TGTGCCAGCAGCTTATCGGGACAGGGGAGAGGCTACACCTTC
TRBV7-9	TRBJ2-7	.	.	CASSPGQSYEQYF	TGTGCCAGCAGCCCAGGACAGTCCTACGAGCAGTACTTC
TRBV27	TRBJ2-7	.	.	CASSFVGSSYEQYF	TGTGCCAGCAGTTTTGTAGGGAGCTCCTACGAGCAGTACTTC
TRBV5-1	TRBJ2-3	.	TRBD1	CASSLATGFADTQYF	TGCGCCAGCAGCCTGGCGACAGGGTTTGCAGATACGCAGTATTTT
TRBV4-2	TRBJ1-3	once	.	CASSQEFRGNTIYF	TGTGCCAGCAGCCAAGAATTCCGTGGAAACACCATATATTTT
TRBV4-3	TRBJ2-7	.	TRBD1	CASSMSGTGSEQYF	TGCGCCAGCAGCATGTCCGGGACAGGGAGCGAGCAGTACTTC
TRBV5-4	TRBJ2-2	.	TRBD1	CASSPGGLNTGELFF	TGTGCCAGCAGCCCAGGGGGCCTAAACACCGGGGAGCTGTTTTTT
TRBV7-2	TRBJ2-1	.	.	CASSSFLGGGLYNEQFF	TGTGCCAGCAGCTCCTTCCTCGGGGGAGGTCTGTACAATGAGCAGTTCTTC
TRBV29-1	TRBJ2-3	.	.	CSVVPSIGDTQYF	TGCAGCGTTGTGCCCTCTATCGGAGATACGCAGTATTTT
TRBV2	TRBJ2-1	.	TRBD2	CASSEALLAVEQFF	TGTGCCAGCAGTGAAGCTTTACTAGCGGTTGAGCAGTTCTTC
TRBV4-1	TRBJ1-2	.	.	CASSQVGQYNYGYTF	TGCGCCAGCAGCCAAGTAGGACAGTACAACTATGGCTACACCTTC
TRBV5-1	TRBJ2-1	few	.	CASRRIGDEQFF	TGCGCCAGCCGGAGGATTGGGGATGAGCAGTTCTTC
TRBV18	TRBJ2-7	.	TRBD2	CASSHTSGRSYEQYF	TGTGCCAGCTCACACACTAGCGGGAGGTCCTACGAGCAGTACTTC
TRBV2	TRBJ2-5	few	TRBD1	CASRGQGGETQYF	TGTGCCAGCAGAGGACAGGGGGGAGAGACCCAGTACTTC
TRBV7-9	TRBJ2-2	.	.	CASSLVWDSPTGELFF	TGTGCCAGCAGCTTAGTGTGGGACTCACCCACCGGGGAGCTGTTTTTT